One and the same sample provided the 31 T cell receptor beta chains below, sequenced in a study of blood T cell repertoires in COVID-19 (dated by TCRdb to the early 2020s). Preparation of the library involved the immunoSEQ multiplex PCR assay. TCRdb limited this immuneACCESS table to in-frame rearrangements with V and J called. A share of clones is missing; checked studies link under half to unresolved V genes, and the rest is unexplained. The sample table shows 70,000 or so clones, and 90% to 95% are seen once. The ten top clones hold 7.5% to 9.5% of the sample. The sequenced material came from peripheral blood. These TCRs come from a human donor in a cohort sampled during active COVID-19.

The V call is TRBV27, the J call TRBJ2-7, with D unclear. V gave up 0 bases and J gave up 1 base, with 7 bases separating them. Germline loops: CDR1 MNHEY, CDR2 SMNVEV (reference sequence). The CDR3 covers 14 residues. CDR3 DNA: TGTGCCAGCAGTTTATCAGGCAGGTCCTACGAGCAGTACTTC. As protein: CASSLSGRSYEQYF.

This rearrangement joins TRBV12-5 to TRBJ1-1; D is unresolved. CDR1 is LGHNT and CDR2 is FRNRAP in the germline V gene. This CDR3 region has 13 residues. The germline V and J ends were trimmed by 2 bases and 4 bases, with 8 bases remaining between them. CDR3 sequence reads: CASGLNEGTEAFF. For the CDR3, the DNA is TGTGCTAGTGGTTTGAATGAGGGCACTGAAGCTTTCTTT.

The chain is built from TRBV3-1 (or the pseudogene TRBV3-2) and TRBJ2-3, with 7 bases matching TRBD1. Germline CDR1 reads LGHDT; CDR2 reads YNNKEL (reference sequence). V shed 4 bases and J 3 bases; nucleotides not matched to a gene: 13. The CDR3 length is 17 residues. The CDR3 DNA reads TGTGCCAGCAGCCGCGAAGGGGGCGCCTTTCGGACAGATACGCAGTATTTT. It codes for CASSREGGAFRTDTQYF.

The chain employs TRBV11-2 and TRBJ1-4; 7 bases match TRBD1. The CDR3 extends over 16 amino acids. Germline lookup yields CDR1 SGHAT and CDR2 FQNNGV. V lost 1 base and J lost 8; bases outside the gene matches: 10. The CDR3 here is CASSLAGGRGNEKLFF. CDR3 nucleotides: TGTGCCAGCAGCTTAGCTGGGGGCAGGGGGAACGAAAAACTGTTTTTT.

The rearrangement uses TRBV7-2 and TRBJ1-3; no reliable D call. The CDR3 contains 15 residues. Germline CDR1 reads SGHTA; CDR2 reads FQGNSA. V dropped 1 base and J dropped 1 base, with 8 bases sitting between them. Here the CDR3 reads CASSLGRISGNTIYF. CDR3 DNA sequence: TGTGCCAGCAGCTTAGGGAGGATTTCTGGAAACACCATATATTTT.

In its sample, this clone was seen a few times. The chain uses TRBV11-2 and TRBJ2-7; possible D gene TRBD2, 7 bases. V lost 4 bases to trimming and J lost 4 bases, with 17 bases between them. Germline V lookup: CDR1 SGHAT, CDR2 FQNNGV. The CDR3 totals 15 residues. As DNA, the CDR3 is TGTGCCAGCAGCTGGAAGGGGGGGGAGGGGTACGAGCAGTACTTC. This encodes CASSWKGGEGYEQYF. The full variable domain, completed using reference TRBV11-2 and TRBJ2-7, is EAGVAQSPRYKIIEKRQSVAFWCNPISGHATLYWYQQILGQGPKLLIQFQNNGVVDDSQLPKDRFSAERLKGVDSTLKIQPAKLEDSAVYLCASSWKGGEGYEQYFGPGTRLTVT.

This chain uses TRBV7-3 with TRBJ2-7; 7 nucleotides match TRBD2. Losses at the gene ends were 1 base for V and 4 bases for J; bases not matched to a gene: 16. Germline assignment: CDR1 SGHTA and CDR2 FQGTGA. The CDR3 has 18 residues. This CDR3 reads CASSLMSRGTSSSYEQYF. The CDR3 nucleotides are TGTGCCAGCAGCTTAATGTCGCGGGGGACCTCTTCCTCTTACGAGCAGTACTTC.

The chain links TRBV6-5 to TRBJ2-7, with D perhaps TRBD1 (6 bases). The CDR3 length is 12 residues. Germline assignment: CDR1 MNHEY and CDR2 SVGAGI. Trimming pared 6 bases from V and 7 bases from J, leaving 13 bases between. CDR3 nucleotide sequence: TGTGCCAGCAGGTCAGGGGAGCGAGAGCAGTACTTC. It is translated as CASRSGEREQYF.

The chain joins TRBV27 to TRBJ2-3; TRBD1 agrees at 7 bases. The CDR3 spans 13 residues. V trimming: 6 bases; J trimming: 7 bases; junction bases outside the gene matches: 7. The germline gives CDR1 MNHEY, CDR2 SMNVEV (reference sequence). CDR3 DNA sequence: TGTGCCAGCAGCCCGGACAGGCTCCATACGCAGTATTTT. Encoded protein: CASSPDRLHTQYF.

The chain recombines TRBV19 with TRBJ1-6, with 11 bases matching TRBD1. CDR1 LNHDA and CDR2 SQIVND come from the germline V gene (reference sequence). The J segment lost 9 bases and the V segment lost 3 bases, leaving 10 bases of the junction unmatched. This CDR3 region has 17 residues. CDR3: CASSISGTGGVGSPLHF. The CDR3 DNA reads TGTGCCAGTAGTATTTCGGGGACAGGGGGTGTTGGTTCACCCCTCCACTTT.

The V gene is TRBV6-5, the J gene TRBJ1-4; 8 nucleotides agree with TRBD1. The CDR3 runs 14 residues. Germline CDR1 MNHEY, CDR2 SVGAGI. The V segment lost 5 bases and the J segment 5 bases; nucleotides outside the gene matches: 4. DNA of the CDR3: TGTGCCAGCAGTCCGACAGGGGCAAATGAAAAACTGTTTTTT. Translated: CASSPTGANEKLFF.

The chain recombines TRBV11-2 with TRBJ1-1; D call uncertain. Trimming shortened V by 1 base and J by 0 bases, and 15 bases separated the two germline ends. From germline, CDR1 is SGHAT and CDR2 FQNNGV. This CDR3 is built from 17 residues. CDR3 region: CASSLVRRTGVNTEAFF. The DNA for the CDR3 is TGTGCCAGCAGCTTAGTGCGAAGGACGGGAGTGAACACTGAAGCTTTCTTT.

The V call is TRBV4-1, the J call TRBJ1-4, with a weak D call TRBD1 (6 bases). Germline V gene lookup returns CDR1 MGHRA and CDR2 YSYEKL. The germline V and J ends were trimmed by 1 base and 0 bases, with 9 bases remaining between them. This CDR3 spans 16 amino acids. The CDR3 loop reads CASSQGQVATNEKLFF. The CDR3 DNA reads as TGCGCCAGCAGCCAAGGACAGGTTGCAACTAATGAAAAACTGTTTTTT.

V usage is TRBV5-1 and J usage is TRBJ1-1, with D unclear. The CDR3 totals 15 residues. Trimming took off 1 base at V and 1 base at J, with 11 bases between the two ends. Germline CDR1 SGHRS, CDR2 YFSETQ. CDR3 coding DNA: TGCGCCAGCAGCTTGTCCGACCCGGGGAACACTGAAGCTTTCTTT. Residues: CASSLSDPGNTEAFF.

The genes are TRBV2 and TRBJ1-2, with D maybe TRBD1 (6 bases). This CDR3 has 14 residues. V lost 6 bases and J 1 base, leaving 12 bases between the germline ends. Per germline, CDR1 SNHLY and CDR2 FYNNEI. CDR3 loop: CASSRDTINYGYTF. The CDR3 DNA reads as TGTGCCAGCAGCCGGGACACGATTAACTATGGCTACACCTTC.

The chain links TRBV7-2 to TRBJ2-5; no clear D. Germline assignment: CDR1 SGHTA and CDR2 FQGNSA. Trimming cost V 1 base and J 2 bases, with 8 bases left between them. This CDR3 spans 14 amino acids. The CDR3 coding sequence is TGTGCCAGCAGCTTAGGGAGTCGGCAAGAGACCCAGTACTTC. Protein product: CASSLGSRQETQYF.

The CDR3 DNA follows: TGTGCCAGCAGTAAAATCAGGAACACTGAAGCTTTCTTT. Its translation: CASSKIRNTEAFF. The V call is TRBV11-2, the J call TRBJ1-1, with unresolved D. The CDR3 spans 13 residues. Germline-derived CDR1 and CDR2 are SGHAT and FQNNGV. Deletions cut 6 bases from V and 1 base from J, with 9 bases between.

V and J are TRBV28 and TRBJ1-5; the D gene is possibly TRBD1 (5 bases). The V gene lost 3 bases and the J gene lost 0 bases, with 18 bases spanning the gap. CDR3 size: 18 residues. Germline V lookup: CDR1 MDHEN, CDR2 SYDVKM. The DNA for the CDR3 is TGTGCCAGCAGTTTCTTGGGCTCAGCAGGGTATAGCAATCAGCCCCAGCATTTT. Translation: CASSFLGSAGYSNQPQHF.

V is TRBV7-8 and J is TRBJ1-1; 7 bases match TRBD1. J gave up 0 bases and V 5 bases, and 15 bases lay outside the gene matches. This CDR3 contains 18 residues. Germline V CDR1 and CDR2: SGHVS, FQNEAQ. CDR3 DNA sequence: TGTGCCAGCAGCCCCCCGAGACAGGGCGTAGCCATGAACACTGAAGCTTTCTTT. Translated, it gives CASSPPRQGVAMNTEAFF.

In this sample, this clone turned up once. The chain carries TRBV3-1 (or the pseudogene TRBV3-2) and TRBJ1-1, with D hard to call. This CDR3 is 16 amino acids long. V lost 4 bases and J lost 5, with 20 bases in between. Germline V gives CDR1 LGHDT, CDR2 YNNKEL (reference sequence). The DNA for the CDR3 is TGTGCCAGCAGCCCCCTTCTGAGGAGGGCGCCGACTGAAGCTTTCTTT. Translating gives CASSPLLRRAPTEAFF.

The chain links TRBV5-4 to TRBJ2-1; a possible D gene is TRBD2 (6 bases). The V end lost 0 bases, the J end lost 9 bases, and 19 bases lay between the germline ends. Germline V gene sequence: CDR1 SGHNT, CDR2 YYREEE (reference sequence). The length of the CDR3 is 16 residues. The DNA of the CDR3 is TGTGCCAGCAGCTTGGGGCCGGGGGATTTCGGGTCTGAGCAGTTCTTC. Translation: CASSLGPGDFGSEQFF.

The chain carries TRBV9 and TRBJ2-7; unclear D gene. The CDR3 covers 14 residues. CDR1 is SGDLS and CDR2 is YYNGEE in the germline V gene. Trimming removed 5 bases from V and 2 bases from J, with 14 bases in between. The chain's CDR3 is CASSPSRHTYEQYF. The CDR3 DNA reads TGTGCCAGCAGTCCCTCCAGGCACACCTACGAGCAGTACTTC.

In its sample, this clone was seen once. The CDR3 loop is CASSPHSNREAFF. DNA for the CDR3: TGTGCCAGCAGCCCACACAGTAATAGGGAAGCTTTCTTT. This chain uses TRBV3-1 (or the pseudogene TRBV3-2) with TRBJ1-1; D is undetermined. Germline V CDR1 and CDR2: LGHDT, YNNKEL (reference sequence). CDR3 length: 13 amino acids. The V end lost 4 bases, the J end lost 8 bases, and 14 bases lay between the germline ends.

The chain links TRBV30 to TRBJ2-7; TRBD1 is a possible D gene (5 bases). Germline V gene sequence: CDR1 GTSNPN, CDR2 SVGIG (reference sequence). The V end lost 3 bases, the J end lost 2 bases, and 11 bases lay between the germline ends. The CDR3 is made up of 13 amino acids. The DNA of the CDR3 is TGTGCCTGGAGAGGCAGGGAAACCTACGAGCAGTACTTC. Protein: CAWRGRETYEQYF.

The chain has TRBV5-1 and TRBJ1-1, with TRBD1 as a possible D gene (6 bases). In germline, CDR1 is SGHRS, CDR2 YFSETQ. The ends were cut back, 0 bases at V and 2 bases at J, with 11 bases in the middle. The CDR3 has 15 residues. CDR3 region: CASSLEQGVNTEAFF. The CDR3 DNA sequence: TGCGCCAGCAGCTTGGAACAGGGAGTCAACACTGAAGCTTTCTTT.

The gene calls are TRBV27 and TRBJ1-4, with D possibly matching TRBD1 (5 bases). The V end was cut by 3 bases, the J end by 6 bases, with 14 bases between. The CDR3 is 15 amino acids. Germline V gene sequence: CDR1 MNHEY, CDR2 SMNVEV (reference sequence). The CDR3 sequence: CASSLHWGGDEKLFF. The CDR3 bases are TGTGCCAGCAGTTTGCATTGGGGGGGAGATGAAAAACTGTTTTTT.

The chain has TRBV10-3 and TRBJ1-6, with a possible D match to TRBD1 (6 bases). This CDR3 contains 15 residues. Germline loops: CDR1 ENHRY, CDR2 SYGVKD. Trimming took off 6 bases at V and 5 bases at J, with 14 bases between the two ends. CDR3 amino acids: CAIREHRDDNSPLHF. As DNA, the CDR3 is TGTGCCATCAGGGAACACAGGGACGATAATTCACCCCTCCACTTT.

The chain uses TRBV11-2 and TRBJ1-2, with 9 bases matching TRBD1. V shed 2 bases and J 1 base; nucleotides not matched to a gene: 11. The germline CDR1 and CDR2 sequences are SGHAT and FQNNGV. The CDR3 length is 18 residues. DNA for the CDR3: TGTGCCAGCAGCTTAAGTCCCGGGACAGGGAGGGATAACTATGGCTACACCTTC. Its translation: CASSLSPGTGRDNYGYTF.

The chain's CDR3 is CATSRDRGRSQPQHF. CDR3 bases: TGTGCCACCAGCAGAGATCGGGGAAGGAGTCAGCCCCAGCATTTT. The genes are TRBV15 and TRBJ1-5; the D is unclear. Looked up from germline, CDR1 is LNHNV and CDR2 is YYDKDF (reference sequence). CDR3 length: 15 amino acids. V dropped 0 bases and J dropped 6 bases, with 12 bases sitting between them.

The genes are TRBV11-2 and TRBJ1-1; D possibly corresponds to TRBD1 (5 bases). Germline V gives CDR1 SGHAT, CDR2 FQNNGV. V lost 5 bases, J lost 1 base, and 17 bases lay in between. This CDR3 contains 16 residues. The chain's CDR3 is CASSRRPGGRNTEAFF. The CDR3, as DNA: TGTGCCAGCAGCCGACGCCCCGGGGGGAGGAACACTGAAGCTTTCTTT. Full variable domain (outside the CDR3, taken from reference TRBV11-2 and TRBJ1-1): EAGVAQSPRYKIIEKRQSVAFWCNPISGHATLYWYQQILGQGPKLLIQFQNNGVVDDSQLPKDRFSAERLKGVDSTLKIQPAKLEDSAVYLCASSRRPGGRNTEAFFGQGTRLTVV.

V is TRBV12-5 and J is TRBJ2-7, with TRBD2 as a possible D gene (5 bases). V dropped 7 bases and J dropped 2 bases, with 15 bases sitting between them. This CDR3 is built from 14 residues. Germline V gene lookup returns CDR1 LGHNT and CDR2 FRNRAP. This CDR3 is CASAPGSVPYEQYF. The CDR3 region has the DNA TGTGCTAGTGCCCCGGGATCCGTCCCCTACGAGCAGTACTTC.